What follows are 8 T cell receptor beta chains derived from one specimen sequenced in a study of cytomegalovirus exposure and HLA in healthy donors. It was with 60 Vbeta and 13 Jbeta primers that the PCR ran. Profiled with immunoSEQ multiplex PCR; TCRdb holds only in-frame clones, not every one. Of about 200,000 clones listed, approximately 85% were seen once; the top ten hold approximately 1.8%. The sequenced material came from PBMCs. The receptors originated from a young man in good health and CMV-seronegative.

In its sample, this clone was seen a few times. This chain connects TRBV6-1 to TRBJ2-1, with 7 bases aligning to TRBD2. Germline V gene data show CDR1 as MNHNS and CDR2 as SASEGT. The CDR3 has 15 residues. J lost 4 bases, V lost 4 bases, and 7 bases had no gene match. The CDR3 nucleotides read TGTGCCAGCAGTGCTGGCGTGGGGGGGTACAATGAGCAGTTCTTC. This codes for CASSAGVGGYNEQFF.

The chain couples TRBV11-2 to TRBJ2-7; TRBD1 matches at 7 bases. This CDR3 spans 16 amino acids. V gave up 5 bases and J gave up 2 bases; unmatched junction bases: 12. In germline, CDR1 is SGHAT, CDR2 FQNNGV. CDR3 residues: CASSLWGQSFAYEQYF. The DNA for the CDR3 is TGTGCCAGCAGCCTATGGGGACAGTCGTTTGCCTACGAGCAGTACTTC.

The chain combines TRBV5-4 with TRBJ2-5; TRBD2 agrees at 9 bases. The DNA end lines up better with TRBJ2-7; the J call may be wrong. CDR1 and CDR2 (germline): SGHNT, YYREEE (reference sequence). This CDR3 has 16 residues. Here the CDR3 reads CASSLVLAGTGYEQYF. In DNA, the CDR3 is TGTGCCAGCAGCTTGGTCCTAGCGGGAACGGGTTACGAGCAGTACTTC.

This clone was seen a handful of times. The chain joins TRBV6-1 to TRBJ2-3, with TRBD2 identical over 7 bases. With 2 bases clipped from V and 0 bases from J, the junction kept 5 bases outside the gene matches. CDR3 length: 16 amino acids. Looked up from germline, CDR1 is MNHNS and CDR2 is SASEGT. The CDR3 protein is CASSEWIAGSTDTQYF. The CDR3 DNA reads TGTGCCAGCAGTGAATGGATAGCGGGCAGCACAGATACGCAGTATTTT.

V gene TRBV19 combines with J gene TRBJ1-1, with a possible D match to TRBD1 (6 bases). The ends were cut back, 7 bases at V and 5 bases at J, with 8 bases in the middle. Germline CDR1 and CDR2: LNHDA and SQIVND (reference sequence). The CDR3 loop spans 11 amino acids. CDR3 residues: CASKGVTEAFF. Written as DNA, the CDR3 is TGTGCCAGTAAGGGGGTGACTGAAGCTTTCTTT.

This sequence joins TRBV27 and TRBJ2-2; no reliable D call. V dropped 2 bases and J dropped 5 bases, with 6 bases sitting between them. CDR1 is MNHEY and CDR2 is SMNVEV in the germline V gene (reference sequence). The CDR3 extends over 13 amino acids. CDR3 in amino acids: CASSLVYTGELFF. CDR3 DNA: TGTGCCAGCAGTTTAGTGTATACCGGGGAGCTGTTTTTT.

The chain uses TRBV19 and TRBJ2-3; 7 nucleotides match TRBD1. The germline CDR1 and CDR2 sequences are LNHDA and SQIVND (reference sequence). This CDR3 has 15 residues. The J segment lost 4 bases and the V segment lost 5 bases, leaving 9 bases of the junction unmatched. In nucleotides, the CDR3 is TGTGCCAGTAGTCGATTAGGGGGCGCGGCAGATACGCAGTATTTT. It encodes CASSRLGGAADTQYF.

This clone was seen once. V and J are TRBV6-5 and TRBJ2-5, with 10 bases fitting TRBD2. Germline CDR1 is MNHEY and CDR2 is SVGAGI. The CDR3 has 14 amino acids. V dropped 8 bases and J dropped 5; count of bases not matched to a gene: 8. The CDR3 DNA is TGTGCCAGCTTCTCCAGCGGGAGGGGGGAGACCCAGTACTTC. It codes for CASFSSGRGETQYF.